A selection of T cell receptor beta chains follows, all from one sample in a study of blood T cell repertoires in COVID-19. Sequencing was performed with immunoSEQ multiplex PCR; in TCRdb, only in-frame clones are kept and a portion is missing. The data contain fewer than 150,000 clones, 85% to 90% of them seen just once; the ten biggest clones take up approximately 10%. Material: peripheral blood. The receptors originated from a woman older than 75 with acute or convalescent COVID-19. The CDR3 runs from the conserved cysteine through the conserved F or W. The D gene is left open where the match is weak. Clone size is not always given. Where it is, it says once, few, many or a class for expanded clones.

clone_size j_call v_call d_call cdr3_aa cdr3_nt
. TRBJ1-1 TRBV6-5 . CASSYNQGVDTEAFF TGTGCCAGCAGTTACAATCAGGGCGTGGACACTGAAGCTTTCTTT
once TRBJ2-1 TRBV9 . CASSVAGQGLFPSYNEQFF TGTGCCAGCAGCGTAGCTGGCCAGGGGCTTTTCCCCTCCTACAATGAGCAGTTCTTC
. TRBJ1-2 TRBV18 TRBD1 CASSPAAQGVNYGYTF TGTGCCAGCTCACCCGCGGCACAGGGGGTTAACTATGGCTACACCTTC
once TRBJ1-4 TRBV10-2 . CASSGRTASTNEKLFF TGCGCCAGCAGCGGACGGACAGCTTCAACTAATGAAAAACTGTTTTTT
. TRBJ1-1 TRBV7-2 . CASRDVRGYGTEAFF TGTGCCAGCAGGGACGTACGGGGATATGGCACTGAAGCTTTCTTT
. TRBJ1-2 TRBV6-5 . CASSKQGTYGYTF TGTGCCAGCAGCAAGCAGGGGACCTATGGCTACACCTTC
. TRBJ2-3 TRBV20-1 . CRRGTTDTQYF TGCAGGCGGGGTACCACAGATACGCAGTATTTT
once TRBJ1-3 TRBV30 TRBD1 CAWEQGASTGNTIYF TGTGCCTGGGAACAGGGGGCGTCTACTGGAAACACCATATATTTT
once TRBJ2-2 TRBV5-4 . CASSPGFAPGELFF TGTGCCAGCAGCCCGGGATTCGCCCCCGGGGAGCTGTTTTTT
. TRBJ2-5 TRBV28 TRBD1 CASSSGGQGGKTQYF TGTGCCAGCAGTTCAGGGGGACAGGGGGGAAAGACCCAGTACTTC
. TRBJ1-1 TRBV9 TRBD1 CASSVGGQGNTEAFF TGTGCCAGCAGCGTAGGGGGACAGGGGAACACTGAAGCTTTCTTT
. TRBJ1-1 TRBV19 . CASSIAAGRNTEAFF TGTGCCAGTAGTATAGCGGCGGGGAGGAACACTGAAGCTTTCTTT
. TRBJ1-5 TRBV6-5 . CASSYSGQSEKPQHF TGTGCCAGCAGTTACTCAGGACAGTCCGAGAAGCCCCAGCATTTT
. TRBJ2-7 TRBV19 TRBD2 CASKGGAAEGFYEQYF TGTGCCAGTAAGGGAGGGGCCGCAGAAGGGTTCTACGAGCAGTACTTC
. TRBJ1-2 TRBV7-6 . CASSPGGFSGYTF TGTGCCAGCAGCCCCGGCGGGTTCTCTGGCTACACCTTC
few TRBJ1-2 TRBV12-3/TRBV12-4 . CASRQHYGYTF TGTGCCAGCAGACAGCACTATGGCTACACCTTC
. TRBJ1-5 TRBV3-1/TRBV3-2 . CASSQDKGLGPQHF TGTGCCAGCAGCCAAGATAAGGGGCTGGGGCCCCAGCATTTT
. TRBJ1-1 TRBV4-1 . CASSQDTRYTEAFF TGCGCCAGCAGCCAAGATACCAGGTACACTGAAGCTTTCTTT
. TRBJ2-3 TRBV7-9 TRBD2 CASSAPGLGTADTQYF TGTGCCAGCAGCGCGCCGGGACTAGGGACCGCAGATACGCAGTATTTT
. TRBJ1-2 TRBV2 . CASSVEAARNGYTF TGTGCCAGCAGTGTAGAGGCAGCGCGGAATGGCTACACCTTC
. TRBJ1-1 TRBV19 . CASSIAGQGTEAFF TGTGCCAGTAGTATCGCCGGGCAGGGCACTGAAGCTTTCTTT
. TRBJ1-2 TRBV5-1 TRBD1 CASSFTGGDYGYTF TGCGCCAGCAGCTTCACAGGGGGCGACTATGGCTACACCTTC
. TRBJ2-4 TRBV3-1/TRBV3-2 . CASSQGTGVNIQYF TGTGCCAGCAGCCAAGGCACAGGCGTGAACATTCAGTACTTC
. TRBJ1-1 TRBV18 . CASSPTGKNTEAFF TGTGCCAGCTCTCCGACAGGAAAGAACACTGAAGCTTTCTTT
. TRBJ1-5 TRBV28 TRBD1 CASSRDRGGGQPQHF TGTGCCAGCAGCCGGGACAGGGGTGGAGGCCAGCCCCAGCATTTT
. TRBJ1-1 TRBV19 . CASTPGDRNLEAFF TGTGCCAGTACCCCAGGAGACAGAAATCTTGAAGCTTTCTTT
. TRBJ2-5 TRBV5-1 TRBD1 CASGGTGGQETQYF TGCGCCAGCGGTGGGACAGGGGGCCAAGAGACCCAGTACTTC
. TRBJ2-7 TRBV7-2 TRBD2 CASSLRGSGGADTYEQYF TGTGCCAGCAGCTTAAGGGGTAGCGGGGGGGCCGATACCTACGAGCAGTACTTC
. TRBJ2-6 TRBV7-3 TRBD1 CASSLRDSRSSGANVLTF TGTGCCAGCAGTCTCAGGGACAGTCGATCCTCTGGGGCCAACGTCCTGACTTTC
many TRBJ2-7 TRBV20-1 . CSASAARHFEQYF TGCAGTGCTAGTGCGGCTAGGCACTTCGAGCAGTACTTC
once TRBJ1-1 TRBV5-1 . CASSLGQMNTEAFF TGCGCCAGCAGCTTGGGCCAGATGAACACTGAAGCTTTCTTT
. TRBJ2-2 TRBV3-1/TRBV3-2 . CASSQDRRQMNTGELFF TGTGCCAGCAGCCAAGATAGGAGACAGATGAACACCGGGGAGCTGTTTTTT
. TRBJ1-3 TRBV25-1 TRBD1 CASRSDRGRGNTIYF TGTGCCAGCAGGTCAGACAGGGGGAGAGGAAACACCATATATTTT
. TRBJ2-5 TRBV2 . CASSPQGFKTQYF TGTGCCAGCAGCCCGCAGGGGTTCAAGACCCAGTACTTC
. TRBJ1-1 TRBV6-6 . CASSGGAGGGTEAFF TGTGCCAGCAGTGGGGGGGCTGGGGGTGGCACTGAAGCTTTCTTT
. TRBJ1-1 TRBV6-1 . CASSEALSGVTEAFF TGTGCCAGCAGTGAAGCACTCAGCGGGGTCACTGAAGCTTTCTTT
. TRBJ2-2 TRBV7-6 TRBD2 CASSPRGGNTGELFF TGTGCCAGCAGTCCACGGGGGGGGAACACCGGGGAGCTGTTTTTT
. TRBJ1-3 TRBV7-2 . CASSLGAGAHSGNTIYF TGTGCCAGCAGCTTAGGGGCAGGGGCTCACTCTGGAAACACCATATATTTT
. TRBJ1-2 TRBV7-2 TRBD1 CASSSDRGLDGYTF TGTGCCAGCAGCTCGGACAGGGGGCTGGATGGCTACACCTTC
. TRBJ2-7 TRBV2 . CASSVRDSAYEQYF TGTGCCAGCAGTGTCAGGGACTCAGCTTACGAGCAGTACTTC
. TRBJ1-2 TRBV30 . CAWSVGLSIYGYTF TGTGCCTGGAGTGTTGGACTATCGATCTATGGCTACACCTTC
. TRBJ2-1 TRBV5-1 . CASSLWGRNEQFF TGCGCCAGCAGCTTGTGGGGGCGAAATGAGCAGTTCTTC